The clone carrying this T cell receptor (beta chain) was counted at least ten times. The sample originates from a study of T cells in Graves' hyperthyroidism and ophthalmopathy. The V and J ends lost 4 bases and 3 bases respectively, with 13 bases between them. Germline values: CDR1 LGHDT, CDR2 YNNKEL (reference sequence). The CDR3 length is 14 residues. The CDR3 regions of TCR beta were amplified from RNA transcripts. First-round RT-PCR targeting the TCR CDR3 was performed with the HTBI primer set. TCRdb fed the multiplex PCR reads into MiXCR, producing one record per CDR3 protein. The data hold about 620,000 distinct CDR3 sequences, with 16% observed a single time.

Sample: blood. J is TRBJ2-7 and V is TRBV3-1, with D unclear. The origin of this receptor is a young woman with Graves' hyperthyroidism. The CDR3 loop is CASSPNGLFYEQYF. The CDR3 bases are TGTGCCAGCAGCCCGAACGGCCTTTTCTACGAGCAGTACTTC.